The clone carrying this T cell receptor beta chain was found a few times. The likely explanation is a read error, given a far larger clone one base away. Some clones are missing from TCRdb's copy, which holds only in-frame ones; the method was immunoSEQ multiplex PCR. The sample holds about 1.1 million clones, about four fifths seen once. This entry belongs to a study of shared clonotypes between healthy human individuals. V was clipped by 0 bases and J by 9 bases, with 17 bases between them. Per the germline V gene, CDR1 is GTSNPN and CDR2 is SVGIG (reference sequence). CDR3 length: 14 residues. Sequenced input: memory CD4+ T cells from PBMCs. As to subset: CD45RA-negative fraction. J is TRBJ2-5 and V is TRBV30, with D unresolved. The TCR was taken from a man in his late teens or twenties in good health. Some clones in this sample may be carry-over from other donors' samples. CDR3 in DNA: TGTGCCTGGAGTGTAATCGGCAACCTTGGGGCCCAGTACTTC. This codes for CAWSVIGNLGAQYF.